A selection of T cell receptor beta chains follows, all from one sample in a study of blood T cell repertoires in COVID-19. Sequencing was performed with immunoSEQ multiplex PCR; in TCRdb, only in-frame clones are kept and a portion is missing. This table has 75,000 to 90,000 clones, approximately 88% appearing once. The material sequenced was peripheral blood. These receptors originate from an elderly man with acute or convalescent COVID-19. Each CDR3 is given with its conserved first and last residue. A D gene is named only where the DNA matches it firmly. Size is stated for part of the rows, as once, few or many counts, or as a class when the clone is expanded.

.,.,TRBJ2-7,TRBV2,CASSEGSSYEQYF,TGTGCCAGCAGTGAGGGGAGCTCCTACGAGCAGTACTTC
TRBD1,.,TRBJ1-6,TRBV5-4,CASSAETGRNSPLHF,TGTGCCAGCAGCGCCGAGACAGGGAGGAATTCACCCCTCCACTTT
TRBD1,.,TRBJ2-3,TRBV6-1,CASSELGQWSDTQYF,TGTGCCAGCAGTGAATTGGGACAGTGGAGTGATACGCAGTATTTT
TRBD2,.,TRBJ2-7,TRBV5-4,CASSLRLAGGIIYEQYF,TGTGCCAGCAGCTTGAGACTAGCGGGAGGGATTATCTACGAGCAGTACTTC
TRBD1,.,TRBJ1-2,TRBV19,CASNPWTGRGYTF,TGTGCCAGTAACCCTTGGACAGGGCGTGGCTACACCTTC
.,.,TRBJ1-2,TRBV7-2,CASSLGFYGYTF,TGTGCCAGCAGCTTGGGCTTCTATGGCTACACCTTC
TRBD1,.,TRBJ1-3,TRBV6-1,CASSEAQGQGSNTIYF,TGTGCCAGCAGTGAAGCGCAGGGACAGGGGAGTAACACCATATATTTT
.,once,TRBJ2-7,TRBV18,CASSERISEGEQYF,TGTGCCAGCTCAGAAAGGATTAGCGAAGGCGAGCAGTACTTC
TRBD1,.,TRBJ2-1,TRBV7-9,CASSLTVSGQDYNEQFF,TGTGCCAGCAGCCTTACCGTCTCGGGACAGGACTACAATGAGCAGTTCTTC
.,.,TRBJ2-5,TRBV13,CASSSSGLPEETQYF,TGTGCCAGCAGCTCATCTGGACTACCAGAAGAGACCCAGTACTTC
.,.,TRBJ1-2,TRBV28,CASSGTLSGGYTF,TGTGCCAGCAGTGGGACACTCAGCGGAGGCTACACCTTC
.,.,TRBJ1-2,TRBV6-6,CASSGGAGYGYTF,TGTGCCAGCAGTGGAGGGGCAGGTTATGGCTACACCTTC
.,few,TRBJ1-2,TRBV19,CASSQSQGIANYGYTF,TGTGCCAGTAGTCAATCGCAGGGGATAGCTAACTATGGCTACACCTTC
.,.,TRBJ1-1,TRBV30,CAWSRQVGTEAFF,TGTGCCTGGAGTCGACAGGTGGGGACTGAAGCTTTCTTT
.,.,TRBJ1-3,TRBV19,CASSITGPSGNTIYF,TGTGCCAGTAGTATTACAGGGCCCTCTGGAAACACCATATATTTT
.,.,TRBJ2-3,TRBV27,CASSTLRDISTDTQYF,TGTGCCAGCAGTACACTCCGGGACATAAGCACAGATACGCAGTATTTT
.,.,TRBJ1-5,TRBV10-3,CAISTLGANQPQHF,TGTGCCATCAGCACCCTGGGCGCGAATCAGCCCCAGCATTTT
TRBD2,.,TRBJ2-2,TRBV3-1/TRBV3-2,CASSLGLAGGAGELFF,TGTGCTAGCAGCCTAGGACTAGCGGGGGGAGCCGGGGAGCTGTTTTTT
TRBD1,.,TRBJ2-1,TRBV28,CASSWDRGYDEQFF,TGTGCCAGCAGTTGGGACAGGGGGTATGATGAGCAGTTCTTC
TRBD2,.,TRBJ2-3,TRBV11-3,CASSLDGVAGGRDTQYF,TGTGCCAGCAGCTTAGACGGCGTCGCGGGAGGGAGGGATACGCAGTATTTT
TRBD2,once,TRBJ2-1,TRBV4-1,CASSHPGLAGEYNEQFF,TGCGCCAGCAGCCACCCCGGACTAGCGGGTGAATACAATGAGCAGTTCTTC
.,.,TRBJ2-2,TRBV9,CASSTSMNTGELFF,TGTGCCAGCAGCACCTCTATGAACACCGGGGAGCTGTTTTTT